Below, 10 T cell receptor beta chains from the same sample are listed, as sequenced in a study of T-cell memory formation after mild COVID-19. A single record per CDR3 protein comes from TCRdb applying MiXCR to the 5' RACE reads. The table lists roughly 180,000 distinct CDR3 sequences, under 20% of them singletons. What was sequenced was PBMCs or a T cell subset sorted from them (not recorded which). These TCRs come from a man younger than 35 who had mild COVID-19 (a few samples of this study predate the infection). Cell type and time point are not known.

This clonotype was detected only a few times. The chain carries TRBV20-1 and TRBJ1-2; 9 bases match TRBD1. Germline CDR1 reads DFQATT; CDR2 reads SNEGSKA (reference sequence). The CDR3 contains 14 residues. J lost 5 bases, V lost 8 bases, and 12 bases had no gene match. This chain's CDR3 is CSCAHRGRPYGYTF. In DNA form, the CDR3 reads TGCAGTTGTGCGCACAGGGGGCGTCCGTATGGCTACACCTTC.

This clonotype was seen many times. DNA of the CDR3: TGTGCCAGCAGCTCCGGACTAGCAACAGATACGCAGTATTTT. Protein product: CASSSGLATDTQYF. The chain carries TRBV7-3 and TRBJ2-3; 8 bases line up with TRBD2. The germline CDR1 and CDR2 sequences are SGHTA and FQGTGA. The CDR3 runs to 14 residues. V lost 4 bases to trimming and J lost 3 bases; unmatched junction nucleotides: 3.

There are a few counts of this clonotype. The chain carries TRBV6-5 and TRBJ1-4, with D possibly matching TRBD1 (6 bases). Germline CDR1 is MNHEY and CDR2 is SVGAGI. The V end was cut by 0 bases, the J end by 10 bases, with 24 bases between. The CDR3 has 18 amino acids. The CDR3 region has the DNA TGTGCCAGCAGTTACTCCCCCGGCGGAGGGGGGGGACTGGGAAAACTGTTTTTT. Its protein product is CASSYSPGGGGGLGKLFF.

The gene calls are TRBV5-5 and TRBJ2-5, with D tentatively TRBD1 (5 bases). CDR1 and CDR2 from the germline V gene are SGHKS and YYEKEE (reference sequence). The CDR3 has 14 amino acids. The germline V and J ends were trimmed by 4 bases and 1 base, with 11 bases remaining between them. CDR3 region: CASSPTGFQETQYF. In nucleotides, the CDR3 is TGTGCCAGCAGCCCAACAGGTTTCCAAGAGACCCAGTACTTC.

This clonotype was picked up a small number of times. This chain connects TRBV2 to TRBJ2-3; TRBD2 might be the D (5 bases). Trimming left V 4 bases short and J 2 bases short, with 10 bases between. Germline-derived CDR1 and CDR2 are SNHLY and FYNNEI. This CDR3 has 14 amino acids. CDR3 region: CASSVRTYTDTQYF. The DNA for the CDR3 is TGTGCCAGCAGTGTTAGGACTTACACAGATACGCAGTATTTT.

This clonotype was seen only a few times. The chain uses TRBV5-1 and TRBJ2-7; 11 nucleotides align to TRBD1. Germline values: CDR1 SGHRS, CDR2 YFSETQ. The CDR3 is 15 residues long. The V and J ends lost 4 bases and 4 bases, in that order; junction bases with no gene match: 7. The CDR3 loop is CASSPGTGGVYEQYF. As DNA, the CDR3 is TGCGCCAGCAGCCCCGGGACAGGGGGTGTGTACGAGCAGTACTTC.

This clonotype was seen a few times. V is TRBV6-1 and J is TRBJ2-1, with D possibly being TRBD1 (5 bases). Trimming left V 4 bases short and J 7 bases short, with 20 bases between. The CDR3 spans 16 residues. Germline assignment: CDR1 MNHNS and CDR2 SASEGT. The CDR3 reads CASSGASGSLRNEQFF. DNA for the CDR3: TGTGCCAGCAGTGGAGCTTCAGGGTCATTGAGAAATGAGCAGTTCTTC.

This clonotype has more than one count but fewer than ten. The chain uses TRBV4-1 and TRBJ1-5, with D uncertain. V shed 0 bases and J shed 1 base, with 4 bases lying between them. The CDR3 sequence is 14 residues long. From germline, CDR1 is MGHRA and CDR2 YSYEKL. In DNA, the CDR3 is TGCGCCAGCAGCCAAGAACCCAGCAATCAGCCCCAGCATTTT. It translates to CASSQEPSNQPQHF.

This clonotype has more than one count but fewer than ten. This chain connects TRBV5-1 to TRBJ2-5; D tentatively reads TRBD1 or TRBD2 (5 bases each). V was clipped by 4 bases and J by 2 bases, with 12 bases between them. Germline loops: CDR1 SGHRS, CDR2 YFSETQ. This CDR3 contains 14 residues. CDR3 loop: CASSHGTHQETQYF. The CDR3 coding sequence is TGCGCCAGCAGCCACGGGACCCATCAAGAGACCCAGTACTTC.

This clonotype was seen more than once but under ten times. The CDR3 sequence: CASTSGHSTDTQYF. CDR3 DNA: TGTGCCAGCACCAGCGGTCATAGCACAGATACGCAGTATTTT. The chain couples TRBV12-3 or TRBV12-4 to TRBJ2-3, with a weak D call TRBD2 (5 bases). Trimming took 7 bases from V and 0 from J, leaving 11 bases between them. The CDR3 covers 14 residues.